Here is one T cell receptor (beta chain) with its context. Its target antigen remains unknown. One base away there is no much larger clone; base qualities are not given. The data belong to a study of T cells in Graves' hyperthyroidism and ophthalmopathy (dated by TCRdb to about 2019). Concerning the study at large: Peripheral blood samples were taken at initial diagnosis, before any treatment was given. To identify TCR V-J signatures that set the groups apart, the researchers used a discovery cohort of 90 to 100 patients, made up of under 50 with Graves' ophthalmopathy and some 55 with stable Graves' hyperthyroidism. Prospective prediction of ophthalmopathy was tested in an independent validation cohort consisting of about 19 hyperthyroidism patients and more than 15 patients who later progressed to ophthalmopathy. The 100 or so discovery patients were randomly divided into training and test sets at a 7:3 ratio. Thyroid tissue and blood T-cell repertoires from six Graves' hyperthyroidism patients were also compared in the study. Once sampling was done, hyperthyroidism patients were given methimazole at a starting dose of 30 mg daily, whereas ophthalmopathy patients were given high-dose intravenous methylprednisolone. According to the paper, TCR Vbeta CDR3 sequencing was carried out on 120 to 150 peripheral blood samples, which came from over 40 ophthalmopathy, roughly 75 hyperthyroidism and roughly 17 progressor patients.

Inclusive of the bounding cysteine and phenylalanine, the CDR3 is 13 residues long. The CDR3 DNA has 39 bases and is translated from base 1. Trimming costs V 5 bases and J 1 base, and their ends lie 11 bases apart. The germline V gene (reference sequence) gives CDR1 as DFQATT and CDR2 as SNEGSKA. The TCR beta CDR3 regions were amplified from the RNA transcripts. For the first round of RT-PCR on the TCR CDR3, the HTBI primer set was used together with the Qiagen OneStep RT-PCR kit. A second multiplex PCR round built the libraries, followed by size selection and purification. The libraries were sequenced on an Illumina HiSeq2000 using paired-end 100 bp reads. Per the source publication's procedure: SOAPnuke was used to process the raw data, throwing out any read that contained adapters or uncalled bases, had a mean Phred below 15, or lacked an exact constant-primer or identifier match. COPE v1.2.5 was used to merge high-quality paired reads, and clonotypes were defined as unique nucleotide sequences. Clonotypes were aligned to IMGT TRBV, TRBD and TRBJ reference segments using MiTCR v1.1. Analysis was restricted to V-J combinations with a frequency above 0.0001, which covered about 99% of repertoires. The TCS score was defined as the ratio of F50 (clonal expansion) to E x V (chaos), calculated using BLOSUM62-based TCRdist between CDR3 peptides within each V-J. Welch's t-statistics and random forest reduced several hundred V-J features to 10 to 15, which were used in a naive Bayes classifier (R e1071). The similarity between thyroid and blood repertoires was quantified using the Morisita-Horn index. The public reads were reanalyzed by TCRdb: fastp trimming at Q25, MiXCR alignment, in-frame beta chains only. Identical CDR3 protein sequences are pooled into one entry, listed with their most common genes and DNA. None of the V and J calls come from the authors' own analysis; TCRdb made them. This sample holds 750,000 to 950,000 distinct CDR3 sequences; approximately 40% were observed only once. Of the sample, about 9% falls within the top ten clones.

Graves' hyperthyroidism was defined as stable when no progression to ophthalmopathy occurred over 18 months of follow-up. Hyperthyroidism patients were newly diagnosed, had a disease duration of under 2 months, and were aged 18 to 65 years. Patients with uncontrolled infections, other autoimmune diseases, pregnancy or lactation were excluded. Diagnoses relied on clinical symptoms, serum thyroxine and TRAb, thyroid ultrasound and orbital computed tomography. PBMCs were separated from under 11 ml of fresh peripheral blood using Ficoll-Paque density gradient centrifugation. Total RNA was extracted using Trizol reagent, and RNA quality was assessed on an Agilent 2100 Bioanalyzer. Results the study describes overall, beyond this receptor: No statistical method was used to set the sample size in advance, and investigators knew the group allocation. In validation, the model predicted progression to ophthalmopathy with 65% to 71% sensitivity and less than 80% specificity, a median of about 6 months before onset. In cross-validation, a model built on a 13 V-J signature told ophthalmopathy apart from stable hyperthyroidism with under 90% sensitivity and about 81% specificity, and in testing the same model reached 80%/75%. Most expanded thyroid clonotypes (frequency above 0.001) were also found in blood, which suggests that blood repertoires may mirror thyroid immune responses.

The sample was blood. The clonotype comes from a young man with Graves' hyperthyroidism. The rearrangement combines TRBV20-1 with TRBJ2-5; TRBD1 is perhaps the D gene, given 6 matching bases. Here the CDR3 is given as CSADRDTQETQYF. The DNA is TGCAGTGCTGACCGGGACACCCAAGAGACCCAGTACTTC.